This is a list of T cell receptor beta chains from one sample in a study of shared clonotypes between healthy human individuals. Assay: immunoSEQ multiplex PCR; the TCRdb copy retains only in-frame clones and omits some. This table has some 2,500,000 clones, over 85% appearing once. Sequencing was performed on naive CD4+ T cells from PBMCs. The source of these receptors is a man aged 18 to 30 in good health. Some clones in this sample may be carry-over from other donors' samples. CDR3s include the opening cysteine and the closing phenylalanine or tryptophan. The order of the fields is J gene, V gene, CDR3 protein.

TRBJ2-5 | TRBV6-1 | CASRYNRGTRETQYF
TRBJ2-5 | TRBV28 | CASSLFRRGETQYF
TRBJ2-5 | TRBV5-1 | CASSLESPPGTQYF
TRBJ2-5 | TRBV28 | CASSFQQKQETQYF
- | TRBV6-1 | CASSTSFGPNEQYF
TRBJ1-2 | TRBV19 | CASSWTGTYVGYTF
TRBJ2-7 | TRBV5-4 | CASSLMRQGLYEQYF
TRBJ1-6 | TRBV6-5 | CASSYTVTGRNSPLHF
TRBJ2-7 | TRBV6-5 | CASSRLGRSYEQYF
TRBJ1-2 | TRBV7-9 | CASSPPGVSGGYTF
TRBJ1-4 | TRBV7-9 | CASSLARGRTNEKLFF
TRBJ2-3 | TRBV15 | CATSPRARVGTDTQYF
TRBJ1-3 | TRBV7-9 | CASSLGGTVFGAGNTIYF
TRBJ2-7 | TRBV7-8 | CASSPKTGLGVQYF
TRBJ2-7 | TRBV5-4 | CASSLFLGSSGEQYF
TRBJ2-7 | TRBV1 | CTSSLAHEQYF
TRBJ1-6 | TRBV6-5 | CASRSGADSPLHF
TRBJ1-6 | TRBV28 | CASSWGGHNNSPLHF
TRBJ2-3 | TRBV28 | CASSLWGSRGTDTQYF
TRBJ1-6 | TRBV5-1 | CASSLVRGSPLHF